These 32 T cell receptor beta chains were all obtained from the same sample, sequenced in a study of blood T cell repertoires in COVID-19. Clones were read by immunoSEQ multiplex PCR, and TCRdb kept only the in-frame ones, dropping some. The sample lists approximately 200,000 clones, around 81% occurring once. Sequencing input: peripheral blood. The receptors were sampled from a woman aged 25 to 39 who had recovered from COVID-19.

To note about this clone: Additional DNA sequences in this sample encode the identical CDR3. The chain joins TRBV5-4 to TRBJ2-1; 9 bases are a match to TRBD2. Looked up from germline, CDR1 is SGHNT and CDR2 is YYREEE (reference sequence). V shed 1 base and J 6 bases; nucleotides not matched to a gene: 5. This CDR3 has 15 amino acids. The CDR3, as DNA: TGTGCCAGCAGCTTGCGTCTAGCGGGACCCAATGAGCAGTTCTTC. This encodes CASSLRLAGPNEQFF.

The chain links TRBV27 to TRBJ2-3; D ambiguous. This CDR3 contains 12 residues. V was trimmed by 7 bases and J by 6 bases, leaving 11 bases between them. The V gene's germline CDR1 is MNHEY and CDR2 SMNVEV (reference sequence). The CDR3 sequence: CASKTDGDTQYF. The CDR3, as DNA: TGTGCCAGCAAAACAGATGGGGATACGCAGTATTTT.

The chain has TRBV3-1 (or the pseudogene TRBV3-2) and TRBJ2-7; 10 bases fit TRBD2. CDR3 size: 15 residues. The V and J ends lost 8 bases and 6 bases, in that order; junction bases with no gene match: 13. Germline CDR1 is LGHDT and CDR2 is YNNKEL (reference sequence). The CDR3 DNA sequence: TGTGCCAGCGCCAACCTCGCTAGCGGGAGAGTCGAGCAGTACTTC. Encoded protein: CASANLASGRVEQYF.

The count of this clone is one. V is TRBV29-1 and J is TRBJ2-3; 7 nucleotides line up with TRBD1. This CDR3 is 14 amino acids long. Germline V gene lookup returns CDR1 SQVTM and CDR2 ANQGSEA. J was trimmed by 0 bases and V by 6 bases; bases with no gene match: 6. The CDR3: CSVDRDASTDTQYF. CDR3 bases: TGCAGCGTCGACAGGGACGCCAGCACAGATACGCAGTATTTT.

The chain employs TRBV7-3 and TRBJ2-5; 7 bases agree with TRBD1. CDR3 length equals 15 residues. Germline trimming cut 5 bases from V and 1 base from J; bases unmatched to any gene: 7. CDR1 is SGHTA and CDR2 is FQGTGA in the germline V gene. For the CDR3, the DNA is TGTGCCAGCAGCCGTGGGACAGCACGCCAAGAGACCCAGTACTTC. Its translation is CASSRGTARQETQYF.

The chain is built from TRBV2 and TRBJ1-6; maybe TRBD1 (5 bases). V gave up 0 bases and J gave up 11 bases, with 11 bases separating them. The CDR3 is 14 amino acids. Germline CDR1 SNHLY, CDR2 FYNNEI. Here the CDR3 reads CASSEALRGAPLHF. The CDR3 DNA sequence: TGTGCCAGCAGTGAAGCGCTTCGGGGGGCACCCCTCCACTTT.

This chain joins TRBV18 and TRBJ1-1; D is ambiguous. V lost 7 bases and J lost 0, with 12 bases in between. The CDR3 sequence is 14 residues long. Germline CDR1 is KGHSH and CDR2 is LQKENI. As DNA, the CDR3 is TGTGCCAGCTTACGCGAGGGTTTGAACACTGAAGCTTTCTTT. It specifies CASLREGLNTEAFF. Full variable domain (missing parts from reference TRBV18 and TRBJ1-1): NAGVMQNPRHLVRRRGQEARLRCSPMKGHSHVYWYRQLPEEGLKFMVYLQKENIIDESGMPKERFSAEFPKEGPSILRIQQVVRGDSAAYFCASLREGLNTEAFFGQGTRLTVV.

The DNA of the CDR3 is TGTGCCAGCAGTTACCCCCTTAGCGGGAGGGAAGGTGAGCAGTTCTTC. This translates into CASSYPLSGREGEQFF. The chain is built from TRBV6-6 and TRBJ2-1, with 11 bases that match TRBD2. V shed 2 bases, J shed 9 bases, and the junction held 9 bases outside the gene matches. The V gene's germline CDR1 is MNHNY and CDR2 SVGAGI (reference sequence). The CDR3 is 16 residues long.

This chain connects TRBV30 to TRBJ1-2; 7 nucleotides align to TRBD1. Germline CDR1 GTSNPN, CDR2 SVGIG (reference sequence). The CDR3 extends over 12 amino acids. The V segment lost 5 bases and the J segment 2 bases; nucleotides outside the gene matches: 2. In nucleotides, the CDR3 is TGTGCCTGGGGGACAGAGAACTATGGCTACACCTTC. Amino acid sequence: CAWGTENYGYTF.

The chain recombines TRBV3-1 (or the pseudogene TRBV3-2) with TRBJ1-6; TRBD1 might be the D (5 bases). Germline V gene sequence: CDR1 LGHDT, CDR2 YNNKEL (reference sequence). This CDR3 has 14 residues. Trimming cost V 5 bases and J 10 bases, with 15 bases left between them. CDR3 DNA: TGTGCCAGCAGCGGGGCCTTATGGAGCTCACCCCTCCACTTT. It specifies CASSGALWSSPLHF.

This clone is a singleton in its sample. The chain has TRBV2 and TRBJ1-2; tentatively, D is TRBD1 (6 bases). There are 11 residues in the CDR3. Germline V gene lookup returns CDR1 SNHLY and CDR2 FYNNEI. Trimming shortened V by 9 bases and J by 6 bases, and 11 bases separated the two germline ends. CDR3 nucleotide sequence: TGTGCCAGACAGGGAGACGATGGCTACACCTTC. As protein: CARQGDDGYTF.

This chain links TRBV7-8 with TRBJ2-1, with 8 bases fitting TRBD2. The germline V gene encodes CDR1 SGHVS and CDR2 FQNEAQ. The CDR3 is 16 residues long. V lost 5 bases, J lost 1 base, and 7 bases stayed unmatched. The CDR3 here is CASSTRRGGSYNEQFF. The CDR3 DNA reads TGTGCCAGCAGCACCAGGCGCGGGGGGTCCTACAATGAGCAGTTCTTC.

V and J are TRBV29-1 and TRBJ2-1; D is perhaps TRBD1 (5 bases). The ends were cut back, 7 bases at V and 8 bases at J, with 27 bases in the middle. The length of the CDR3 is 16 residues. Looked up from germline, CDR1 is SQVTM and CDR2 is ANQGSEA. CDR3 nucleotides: TGCAGCGCTAGGACCGACTTTCTCAGGGATAGACATGAGCAGTTCTTC. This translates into CSARTDFLRDRHEQFF.

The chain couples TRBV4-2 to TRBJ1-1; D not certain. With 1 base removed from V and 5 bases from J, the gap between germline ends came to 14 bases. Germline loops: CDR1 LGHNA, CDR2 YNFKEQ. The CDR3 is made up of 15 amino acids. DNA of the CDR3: TGTGCCAGCAGCCAAGGGTCGATAGTTTGGACTGAAGCTTTCTTT. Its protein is CASSQGSIVWTEAFF.

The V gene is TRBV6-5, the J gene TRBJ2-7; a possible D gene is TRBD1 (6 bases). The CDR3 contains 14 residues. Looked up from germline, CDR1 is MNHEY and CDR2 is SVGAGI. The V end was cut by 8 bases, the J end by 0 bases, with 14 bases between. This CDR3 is CASLGQINSYEQYF. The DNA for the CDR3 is TGTGCCAGCCTTGGACAGATCAACTCCTACGAGCAGTACTTC.

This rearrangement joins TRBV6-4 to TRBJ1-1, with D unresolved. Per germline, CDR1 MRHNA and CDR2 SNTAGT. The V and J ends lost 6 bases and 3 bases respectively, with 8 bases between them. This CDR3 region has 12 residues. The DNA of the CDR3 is TGTGCCAGCAGGGCCGGAGACACTGAAGCTTTCTTT. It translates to CASRAGDTEAFF.

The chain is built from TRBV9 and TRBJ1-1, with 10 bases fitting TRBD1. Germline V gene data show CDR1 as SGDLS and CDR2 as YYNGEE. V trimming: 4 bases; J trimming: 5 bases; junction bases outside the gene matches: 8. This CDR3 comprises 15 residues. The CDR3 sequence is CASSNPGQGETEAFF. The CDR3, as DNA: TGTGCCAGCAGCAACCCCGGACAGGGGGAAACTGAAGCTTTCTTT.

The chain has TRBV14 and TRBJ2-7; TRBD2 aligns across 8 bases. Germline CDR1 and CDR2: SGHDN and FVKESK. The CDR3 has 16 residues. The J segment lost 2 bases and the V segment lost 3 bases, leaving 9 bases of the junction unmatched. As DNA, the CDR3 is TGTGCCAGCAGCCACGCTCAAGCGGGAGCGCCCTACGAGCAGTACTTC. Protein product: CASSHAQAGAPYEQYF.

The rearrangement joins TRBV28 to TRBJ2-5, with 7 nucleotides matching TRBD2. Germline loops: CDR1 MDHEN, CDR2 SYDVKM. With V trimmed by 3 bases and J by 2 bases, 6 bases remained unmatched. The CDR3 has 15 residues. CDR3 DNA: TGTGCCAGCAGTTTTCCCGGGAGGCGGCAAGAGACCCAGTACTTC. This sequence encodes CASSFPGRRQETQYF.

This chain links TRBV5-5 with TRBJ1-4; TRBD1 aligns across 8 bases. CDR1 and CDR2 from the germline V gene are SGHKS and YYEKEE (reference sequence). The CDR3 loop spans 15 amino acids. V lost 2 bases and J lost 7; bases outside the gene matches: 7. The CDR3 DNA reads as TGTGCCAGCAGCTTTCTGCAGGGGGCGGGTGAAAAACTGTTTTTT. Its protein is CASSFLQGAGEKLFF.

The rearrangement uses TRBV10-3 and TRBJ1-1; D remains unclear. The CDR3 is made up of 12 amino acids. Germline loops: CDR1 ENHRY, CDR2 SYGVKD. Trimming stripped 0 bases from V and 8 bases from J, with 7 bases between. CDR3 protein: CAISESTGEAFF. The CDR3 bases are TGTGCCATCAGTGAGTCGACGGGGGAAGCTTTCTTT.

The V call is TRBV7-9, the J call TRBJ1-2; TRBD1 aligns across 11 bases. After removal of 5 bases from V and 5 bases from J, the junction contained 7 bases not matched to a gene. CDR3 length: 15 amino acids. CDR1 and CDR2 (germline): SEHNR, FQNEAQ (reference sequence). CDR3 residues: CASSPGTGGGYGYTF. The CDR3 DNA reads TGTGCCAGCAGCCCAGGGACAGGGGGTGGATATGGCTACACCTTC.

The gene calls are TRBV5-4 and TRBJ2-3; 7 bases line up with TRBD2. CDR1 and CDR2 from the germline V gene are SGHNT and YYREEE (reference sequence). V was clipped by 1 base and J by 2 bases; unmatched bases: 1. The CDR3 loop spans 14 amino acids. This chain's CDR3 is CASSLRDYTDTQYF. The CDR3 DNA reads TGTGCCAGCAGCTTGCGGGACTACACAGATACGCAGTATTTT. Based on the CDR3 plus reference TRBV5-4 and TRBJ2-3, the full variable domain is ETGVTQSPTHLIKTRGQQVTLRCSSQSGHNTVSWYQQALGQGPQFIFQYYREEENGRGNFPPRFSGLQFPNYSSELNVNALELDDSALYLCASSLRDYTDTQYFGPGTRLTVL.

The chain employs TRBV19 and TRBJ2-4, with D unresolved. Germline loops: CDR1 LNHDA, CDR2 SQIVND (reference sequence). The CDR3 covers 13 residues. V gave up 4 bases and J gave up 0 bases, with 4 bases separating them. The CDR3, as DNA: TGTGCCAGTAGTACCCTAGCCAAAAACATTCAGTACTTC. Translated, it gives CASSTLAKNIQYF.

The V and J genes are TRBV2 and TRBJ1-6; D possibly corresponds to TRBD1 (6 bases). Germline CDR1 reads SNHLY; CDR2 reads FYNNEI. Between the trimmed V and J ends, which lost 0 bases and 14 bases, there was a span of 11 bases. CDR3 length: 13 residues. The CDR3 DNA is TGTGCCAGCAGTGAAGCCCCCGCAGGGGCCCTCCACTTT. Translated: CASSEAPAGALHF.

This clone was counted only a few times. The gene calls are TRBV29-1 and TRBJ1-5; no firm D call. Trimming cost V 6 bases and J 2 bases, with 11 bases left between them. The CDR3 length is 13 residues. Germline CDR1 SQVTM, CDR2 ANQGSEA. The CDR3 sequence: CSVAQRGNQPQHF. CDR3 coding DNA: TGCAGCGTGGCCCAGCGGGGCAATCAGCCCCAGCATTTT. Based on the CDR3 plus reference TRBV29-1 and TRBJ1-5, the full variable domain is SAVISQKPSRDICQRGTSLTIQCQVDSQVTMMFWYRQQPGQSLTLIATANQGSEATYESGFVIDKFPISRPNLTFSTLTVSNMSPEDSSIYLCSVAQRGNQPQHFGDGTRLSIL.

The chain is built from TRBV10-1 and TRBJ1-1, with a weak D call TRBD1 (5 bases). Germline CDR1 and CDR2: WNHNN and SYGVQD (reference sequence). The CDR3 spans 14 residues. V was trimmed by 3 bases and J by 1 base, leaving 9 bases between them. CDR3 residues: CASSDGGGNTEAFF. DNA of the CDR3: TGCGCCAGCAGTGACGGGGGAGGGAACACTGAAGCTTTCTTT.

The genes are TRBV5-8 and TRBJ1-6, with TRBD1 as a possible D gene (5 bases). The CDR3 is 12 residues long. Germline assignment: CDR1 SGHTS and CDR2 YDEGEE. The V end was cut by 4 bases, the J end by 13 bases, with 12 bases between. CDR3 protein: CASSPGGGPLHF. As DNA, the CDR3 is TGTGCCAGCAGCCCCGGCGGGGGGCCCCTCCACTTT. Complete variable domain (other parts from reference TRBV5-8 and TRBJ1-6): EAGVTQSPTHLIKTRGQQATLRCSPISGHTSVYWYQQALGLGLQFLLWYDEGEERNRGNFPPRFSGRQFPNYSSELNVNALELEDSALYLCASSPGGGPLHFGNGTRLTVT.

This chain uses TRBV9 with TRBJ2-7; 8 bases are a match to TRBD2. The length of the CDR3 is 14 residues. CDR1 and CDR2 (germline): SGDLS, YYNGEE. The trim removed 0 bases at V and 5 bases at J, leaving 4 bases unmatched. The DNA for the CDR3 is TGTGCCAGCAGCGTAGCGGGAGGGTGGAACGAGCAGTACTTC. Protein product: CASSVAGGWNEQYF.

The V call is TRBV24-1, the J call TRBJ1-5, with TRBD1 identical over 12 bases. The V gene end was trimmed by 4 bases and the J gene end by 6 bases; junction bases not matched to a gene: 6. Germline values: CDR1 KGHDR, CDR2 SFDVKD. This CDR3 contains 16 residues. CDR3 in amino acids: CATSDPGQGAGQPQHF. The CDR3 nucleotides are TGTGCCACCAGTGACCCGGGACAGGGGGCCGGTCAGCCCCAGCATTTT.

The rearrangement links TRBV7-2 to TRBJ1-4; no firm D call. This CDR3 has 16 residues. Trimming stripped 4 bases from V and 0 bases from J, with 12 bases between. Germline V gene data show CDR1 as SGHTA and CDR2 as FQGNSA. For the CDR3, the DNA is TGTGCCAGCAGCTCCCTAAGCTTTGCAACTAATGAAAAACTGTTTTTT. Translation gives CASSSLSFATNEKLFF.

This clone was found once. The CDR3 is CASRSSENYNEQFF. The CDR3 nucleotides are TGTGCCAGCAGATCTAGCGAGAACTACAATGAGCAGTTCTTC. The V call is TRBV28, the J call TRBJ2-1; D is possibly TRBD2 (6 bases). Trimming cost V 6 bases and J 3 bases, with 12 bases left between them. Per germline, CDR1 MDHEN and CDR2 SYDVKM. This CDR3 region has 14 residues.